This is a list of T cell receptor beta chains from one sample in a study of graft-versus-host responses after intestinal transplantation. These TCRs are of unknown antigen specificity. Sequencing was performed with immunoSEQ multiplex PCR; in TCRdb, only in-frame clones are kept and a portion is missing. The sample records about 85,000 clones, about four fifths being singletons. The sequences come from unstimulated CD4+ T cells sorted from spleen or lymph node cells, collected before intestinal transplant. The receptors here all came from a human donor who received an intestinal transplant. The CDR3 runs from the conserved cysteine through the conserved F or W. A D gene is named only where the DNA matches it firmly. The size entry is marked missing in some rows and otherwise reads once, few, many or a size class.

clone size | CDR3 length | D gene | V gene | CDR3 protein
few | 15 | TRBD2 | TRBV5-1 | CASRAVLGGNYEQYF
once | 14 | TRBD1 | TRBV5-1 | CASSKRTGQDGYTF
- | 17 | - | TRBV7-2 | CASSLRPTSFTYNEQFF
- | 14 | TRBD2 | TRBV6-7 | CASRLAGTPNEQFF
- | 15 | - | TRBV5-4 | CASSLFQGSGEKLFF
- | 13 | TRBD2 | TRBV28 | CASSLDRGGTQYF
once | 13 | TRBD1 | TRBV6-6 | CASSQQGGTEAFF
- | 14 | TRBD2 | TRBV2 | CASRRGGLTDTQYF
- | 12 | - | TRBV7-2 | CASSIQGYEQYF
- | 20 | - | TRBV23-1 | CASSQSGQAWREKERAEQYF
- | 11 | - | TRBV20-1 | CSASAAVGYTF
- | 14 | TRBD2 | TRBV29-1 | CSVAASGGAGTQYF
once | 14 | TRBD1 | TRBV6-1 | CASSRYRGRAEAFF
- | 15 | - | TRBV7-8 | CASSGRRVPGVEQYF
few | 15 | - | TRBV19 | CASSFSPSGANVLTF
- | 14 | - | TRBV15 | CATSRLSGGDTQYF
- | 14 | - | TRBV5-4 | CASSSPQGGDTQYF
- | 8 | - | TRBV6-5 | CARTMTFF
- | 14 | - | TRBV2 | CASSAQGRDQPQHF
- | 14 | - | TRBV5-1 | CASSLQGTGNTIYF
- | 15 | - | TRBV14 | CASSQAITGGNTIYF
few | 13 | TRBD2 | TRBV30 | CAWLAGATDTQYF
- | 16 | TRBD2 | TRBV11-2 | CASSPIRGRGGYEQYF
- | 12 | - | TRBV29-1 | CSVANLYNEQFF
- | 20 | TRBD1 | TRBV28 | CASRAEWGDRLSSYNSPLHF
- | 15 | TRBD2 | TRBV7-3 | CASSSSGRAFDEQFF
few | 13 | - | TRBV7-9 | CASSPRGRNIQYF
once | 13 | TRBD2 | TRBV6-6 | CASSYKRENEQFF
- | 15 | TRBD2 | TRBV4-2 | CASRLRLAGGHEQYF
- | 13 | - | TRBV21-1 | CASSKGQENEQFF
- | 16 | - | TRBV25-1 | CASSEYQGSGTDTQYF
few | 15 | - | TRBV6-1 | CASNGAQGSNQPQHF
- | 15 | TRBD2 | TRBV4-2 | CASSPELAGEREQYF
- | 16 | TRBD1 | TRBV5-1 | CASTQGASSTNEKLFF
many | 14 | - | TRBV7-2 | CASSLAVGLGEAFF
- | 14 | TRBD1 | TRBV10-1 | CASSSDRALLEAFF
- | 16 | - | TRBV5-1 | CASSLGPGGARETQYF
- | 14 | - | TRBV10-3 | CAITSDKEGTEAFF
- | 15 | TRBD1 | TRBV5-6 | CASSFQGGTGNTIYF
- | 14 | TRBD2 | TRBV7-3 | CASGRGVGYNEQFF
once | 15 | - | TRBV18 | CASSPPPGENYGYTF
- | 15 | TRBD2 | TRBV28 | CASSLSSGSTDTQYF
- | 15 | TRBD1 | TRBV2 | CASSSTGAGANVLTF
- | 15 | - | TRBV2 | CASSKDGAPPETQYF
- | 11 | - | TRBV19 | CASSNGETQYF
- | 11 | - | TRBV18 | CASSTGEAPIF
- | 14 | - | TRBV28 | CASSSPGRTYEQYF